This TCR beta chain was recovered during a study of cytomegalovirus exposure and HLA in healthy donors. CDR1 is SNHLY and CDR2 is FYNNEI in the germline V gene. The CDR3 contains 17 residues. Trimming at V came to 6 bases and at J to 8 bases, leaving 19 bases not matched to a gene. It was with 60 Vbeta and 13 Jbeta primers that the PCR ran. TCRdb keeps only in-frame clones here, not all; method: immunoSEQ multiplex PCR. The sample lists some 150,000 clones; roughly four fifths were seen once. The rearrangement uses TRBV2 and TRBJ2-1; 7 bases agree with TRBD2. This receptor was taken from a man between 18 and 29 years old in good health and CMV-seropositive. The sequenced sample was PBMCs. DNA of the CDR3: TGTGCCAGCAGACGGGGCATGGCGGGAGATTCGCCGGATGAGCAGTTCTTC. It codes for CASRRGMAGDSPDEQFF.